The subject of this entry is one TCR beta chain. Germline-derived CDR1 and CDR2 are LNHDA and SQIVND (reference sequence). J gave up 3 bases and V 6 bases, and 5 bases lay outside the gene matches. The CDR3 loop spans 13 amino acids. The data derive from a study of control samples from healthy donors and cancer patients. TCRdb's copy holds only in-frame clones and misses some; the assay was immunoSEQ multiplex PCR. Found here are 120,000 to 150,000 clones, around 90% of them singletons; the top ten hold approximately 2.9%. The TCR originated in a man aged 25-45 years in good health. The chain carries TRBV19 and TRBJ2-7; the match to TRBD1 covers 7 bases. The specimen was blood. The CDR3 spells CASREGASYEQYF. The CDR3 nucleotides are TGTGCCAGTAGAGAGGGGGCAAGCTACGAGCAGTACTTC.